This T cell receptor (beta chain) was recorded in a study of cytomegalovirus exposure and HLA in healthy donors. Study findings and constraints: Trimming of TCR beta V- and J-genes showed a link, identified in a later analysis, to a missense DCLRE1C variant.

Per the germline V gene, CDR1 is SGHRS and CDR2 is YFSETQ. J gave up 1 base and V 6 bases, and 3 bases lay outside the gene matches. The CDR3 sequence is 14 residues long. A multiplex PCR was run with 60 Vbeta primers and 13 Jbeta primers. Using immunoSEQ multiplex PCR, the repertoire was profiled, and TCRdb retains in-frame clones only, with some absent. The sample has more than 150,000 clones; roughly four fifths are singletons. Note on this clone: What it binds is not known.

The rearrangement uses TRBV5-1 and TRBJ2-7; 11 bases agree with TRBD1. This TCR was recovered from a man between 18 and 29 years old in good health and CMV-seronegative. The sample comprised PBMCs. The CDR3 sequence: CASKGTGGSYEQYF. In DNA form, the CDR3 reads TGCGCCAGCAAGGGGACAGGGGGGTCCTACGAGCAGTACTTC.